The 24 T cell receptor beta chains below come from one sample, sequenced in a study of read filtering for tumor transcriptome and immune sequencing. From approximately 400 ng of RNA, a library with molecular barcoded alpha/delta and beta/gamma adaptors was made. TCRdb passed the reads through MiXCR, listing each CDR3 protein once. The repertoire holds tens of thousands of distinct CDR3 sequences, with about 22% as singletons. Material: a population of CD138-negative cells sorted from bone marrow. The receptors originated from a donor aged 40 or over with multiple myeloma.

As to this clonotype: One end of the junction is discordant with germline, which a read error may explain. The V call is TRBV13, the J call TRBJ2-5; TRBD2 aligns across 12 bases. The CDR3 runs 16 residues. The germline V gene has CDR1 PRHDT and CDR2 FYEKMQ (reference sequence). The CDR3 loop reads CASSSGLAGIQETQHF. The CDR3 DNA is TGTGCCAGCAGCTCAGGACTAGCGGGGATACAAGAGACCCAGCACTTC.

This clonotype came up a few times. V gene TRBV2 combines with J gene TRBJ2-1; the D is unclear. This CDR3 has 12 residues. Trimming removed 5 bases from V and 6 bases from J, with 8 bases in between. Germline loops: CDR1 SNHLY, CDR2 FYNNEI. The DNA for the CDR3 is TGTGCCAGCAGTTTAATATCCAATGAGCAGTTCTTC. Amino acids: CASSLISNEQFF.

This clonotype has just a few counts. This sequence may be a read error, since a much larger clone differs from it by one base. The CDR3 loop reads CSARHRTRNYEQYF. The CDR3 nucleotides are TGCAGTGCTAGACACAGGACACGAAACTACGAGCAGTACTTC. The rearrangement links TRBV20-1 to TRBJ2-7; tentatively, D is TRBD1 (5 bases). The germline V and J ends were trimmed by 2 bases and 3 bases, with 14 bases remaining between them. This CDR3 comprises 14 residues. In germline, CDR1 is DFQATT, CDR2 SNEGSKA (reference sequence).

This clonotype has at least ten counts. CDR3 protein: CASSPRDRGTDTQYF. In DNA form, the CDR3 reads TGTGCCAGTAGTCCCCGGGACAGGGGCACAGATACGCAGTATTTT. The chain is built from TRBV19 and TRBJ2-3; 9 bases are shared with TRBD1. The CDR3 runs 15 residues. Trimming at V came to 5 bases and at J to 1 base, leaving 4 bases not matched to a gene. Per the germline V gene, CDR1 is LNHDA and CDR2 is SQIVND (reference sequence).

This clonotype was found many times. This chain uses TRBV5-1 with TRBJ2-2; the match to TRBD1 covers 10 bases. V was clipped by 4 bases and J by 0 bases; unmatched bases: 3. Germline CDR1 reads SGHRS; CDR2 reads YFSETQ. CDR3 length: 16 amino acids. CDR3 sequence: CASSHGTGANTGELFF. DNA of the CDR3: TGCGCCAGCAGCCATGGGACAGGGGCGAACACCGGGGAGCTGTTTTTT.

Worth noting for this clonotype: A read error is possible here, since a much larger clone lies one base away. The CDR3 ends on some other residue instead of the conserved phenylalanine or tryptophan, so this is likely a read error. This chain connects TRBV18 to TRBJ2-5, with 7 bases fitting TRBD2. Trimming at V came to 6 bases and at J to 4 bases, leaving 5 bases not matched to a gene. This CDR3 has 13 amino acids. The V gene's germline CDR1 is KGHSH and CDR2 LQKENI. As DNA, the CDR3 is TGTGCCAGCTCCGGGGCTAGCGGAGAGACCCAGTACTGC. Protein sequence: CASSGASGETQYC.

In its sample, this clonotype was seen many times. The V and J genes are TRBV5-1 and TRBJ1-4, with 7 positions matching TRBD1. Gene TRBJ2-3 matches the end of the DNA better, so the J call may be wrong. The CDR3 runs to 13 residues. Germline-derived CDR1 and CDR2 are SGHRS and YFSETQ. This CDR3 is CASTWIEGQKQYF. DNA for the CDR3: TGCGCCAGTACCTGGATTGAGGGACAGAAGCAGTATTTT.

A remark on this clonotype: The germline gene is not matched at one end of the junction; a read error may be the cause. This chain joins TRBV6-2 or TRBV6-3 and TRBJ1-5; D remains ambiguous. The CDR3 runs 14 residues. Germline CDR1 MNHEY, CDR2 SVGEGT. The DNA for the CDR3 is TGTGCCTGCAGCTTCGGACGGAATAATCAGCCCCAGCATTTT. Translating gives CACSFGRNNQPQHF.

This clonotype has at least ten counts. The chain employs TRBV28 and TRBJ2-5; D may be TRBD2 (7 bases). The germline gives CDR1 MDHEN, CDR2 SYDVKM. The CDR3 totals 16 residues. Trimming removed 6 bases from V and 5 bases from J, with 22 bases in between. The CDR3 protein is CASSPPLGGGRETQYF. The DNA of the CDR3 is TGTGCCAGCAGCCCCCCCCTTGGCGGGGGCCGGGAGACCCAGTACTTC.

About this clonotype itself: A much more abundant neighbour one base away suggests this may be a read error. The genes are TRBV29-1 and TRBJ1-1; the D gene is possibly TRBD1 (5 bases). CDR3 length equals 11 residues. The germline V gene has CDR1 SQVTM and CDR2 ANQGSEA. This CDR3 reads CSGQGVTGAFF. CDR3 sequence (DNA): TGCAGCGGCCAGGGAGTAACTGGAGCTTTCTTT.

In its sample, this clonotype was seen a few times. The chain joins TRBV28 to TRBJ1-2; D remains ambiguous. CDR3 length equals 13 residues. V lost 5 bases and J lost 6, with 13 bases in between. The germline CDR1 and CDR2 sequences are MDHEN and SYDVKM. The CDR3 loop is CASSATPIDGYTF. For the CDR3, the DNA is TGTGCCAGCAGTGCCACCCCAATAGATGGCTACACCTTC.

This clonotype has a count of ten or more. This chain uses TRBV24-1 with TRBJ2-3; D possibly corresponds to TRBD1 (8 bases). This CDR3 spans 19 amino acids. Germline CDR1 and CDR2: KGHDR and SFDVKD. Trimming stripped 3 bases from V and 1 base from J, with 22 bases between. CDR3 bases: TGTGCCACCAGTGATCGGGGGGCAGGGGGCGCTTTTGGCACAGATACGCAGTATTTT. Translating gives CATSDRGAGGAFGTDTQYF.

Comment on this clonotype: A much bigger clone sits one base away, suggesting this may be a read error. The V call is TRBV28, the J call TRBJ2-7, with a possible D match to TRBD2 (5 bases). In germline, CDR1 is MDHEN, CDR2 SYDVKM. Between the trimmed V and J ends, which lost 2 bases and 3 bases, there was a span of 11 bases. This CDR3 region has 14 residues. CDR3 region: CASSLHPDFYEQYF. For the CDR3, the DNA is TGTGCCAGCAGTTTACACCCGGACTTCTACGAGCAGTACTTC.

In this sample, this clonotype turned up many times. The chain couples TRBV4-2 to TRBJ2-1; D not certain. Looked up from germline, CDR1 is LGHNA and CDR2 is YNFKEQ. Trimming removed 0 bases at V and 4 bases at J, with 10 bases between. The CDR3 loop spans 15 amino acids. CDR3: CASSQEPHEYNEQFF. Here the CDR3 DNA reads TGTGCCAGCAGCCAAGAGCCACACGAATACAATGAGCAGTTCTTC.

This clonotype appeared many times. V is TRBV7-9 and J is TRBJ1-1; 7 bases are a match to TRBD1. The CDR3 is 15 amino acids. With 5 bases clipped from V and 0 bases from J, the junction kept 6 bases outside the gene matches. Germline assignment: CDR1 SEHNR and CDR2 FQNEAQ (reference sequence). Here the CDR3 reads CASSPRGQMNTEAFF. As DNA, the CDR3 is TGTGCCAGCAGCCCGAGGGGACAGATGAACACTGAAGCTTTCTTT.

This clonotype was observed at least ten times. The V and J genes are TRBV2 and TRBJ1-4; no clear D gene. This CDR3 comprises 13 residues. V was cut by 7 bases and J by 8 bases, with 14 bases left in between. Germline loops: CDR1 SNHLY, CDR2 FYNNEI. This CDR3 is CASIISGKEKLFF. The CDR3 nucleotides are TGTGCCAGCATTATATCGGGGAAGGAAAAACTGTTTTTT.

The CDR3, as DNA: TGCAGCGTTAGGTCGTCCCGGACAGCTATGAACACTGAAGCTTTCTTT. As protein: CSVRSSRTAMNTEAFF. The V and J genes are TRBV29-1 and TRBJ1-1; D is perhaps TRBD1 (6 bases). CDR3 length: 16 residues. The germline V gene has CDR1 SQVTM and CDR2 ANQGSEA. V lost 5 bases, J lost 0 bases, and 19 bases lay in between.

This clonotype has at least ten counts. The chain recombines TRBV27 with TRBJ2-7; D remains unclear. The CDR3 runs to 12 residues. The germline V gene has CDR1 MNHEY and CDR2 SMNVEV (reference sequence). V shed 8 bases and J shed 6 bases, with 14 bases lying between them. CDR3 DNA: TGTGCCAGCCCCGTAGCACGGTTCGAGCAGTACTTC. Protein: CASPVARFEQYF.

This clonotype came up many times. This chain connects TRBV2 to TRBJ2-7, with D unclear. The CDR3 has 13 amino acids. Germline lookup yields CDR1 SNHLY and CDR2 FYNNEI. V was clipped by 1 base and J by 1 base, with 5 bases between them. CDR3 coding DNA: TGTGCCAGCAGTGAAGGGTGGTCCTACGAGCAGTACTTC. Translated: CASSEGWSYEQYF. The full variable domain, completed using reference TRBV2 and TRBJ2-7, is EPEVTQTPSHQVTQMGQEVILRCVPISNHLYFYWYRQILGQKVEFLVSFYNNEISEKSEIFDDQFSVERPDGSNFTLKIRSTKLEDSAMYFCASSEGWSYEQYFGPGTRLTVT.

V and J are TRBV6-6 and TRBJ1-3, with a tentative D call TRBD1 (5 bases). Germline lookup yields CDR1 MNHNY and CDR2 SVGAGI (reference sequence). The CDR3 spans 15 residues. V was cut by 4 bases and J by 0 bases, with 10 bases left in between. The chain's CDR3 is CASSSTASSGNTIYF. CDR3 nucleotide sequence: TGTGCCAGCAGTTCGACAGCGAGCTCTGGAAACACCATATATTTT.

The chain combines TRBV30 with TRBJ2-5; no clear D gene. Per the germline V gene, CDR1 is GTSNPN and CDR2 is SVGIG (reference sequence). V lost 1 base and J 5 bases, leaving 8 bases between the germline ends. CDR3 length equals 12 residues. This CDR3 reads CAWSAGSETQYF. DNA of the CDR3: TGTGCCTGGAGTGCAGGCAGCGAGACCCAGTACTTC.

This clonotype was found many times. The genes are TRBV7-9 and TRBJ2-3; 9 bases are shared with TRBD2. This CDR3 is built from 19 residues. Unmatched junction bases numbered 17, after V lost 1 base and J lost 6 bases. From germline, CDR1 is SEHNR and CDR2 FQNEAQ (reference sequence). CDR3 nucleotides: TGTGCCAGCAGCTTAGTGTGGAAGCGGGGGGCCTCCGTTTCCGATACGCAGTATTTT. It yields the protein CASSLVWKRGASVSDTQYF. Filled out from reference TRBV7-9 and TRBJ2-3, the complete variable domain reads DTGVSQNPRHKITKRGQNVTFRCDPISEHNRLYWYRQTLGQGPEFLTYFQNEAQLEKSRLLSDRFSAERPKGSFSTLEIQRTEQGDSAMYLCASSLVWKRGASVSDTQYFGPGTRLTVL.

This clonotype was seen many times. The chain carries TRBV20-1 and TRBJ2-5; 8 bases map to TRBD1. Germline CDR1 is DFQATT and CDR2 is SNEGSKA (reference sequence). Unmatched junction bases numbered 8, after V lost 5 bases and J lost 3 bases. The CDR3 sequence is 14 residues long. The CDR3 sequence is CSAPLWTGKETQYF. The CDR3 DNA reads as TGCAGTGCTCCTCTCTGGACAGGGAAAGAGACCCAGTACTTC.

At least ten counts were recorded for this clonotype. The chain joins TRBV7-2 to TRBJ2-1; no firm D call. This CDR3 has 15 residues. Germline-derived CDR1 and CDR2 are SGHTA and FQGNSA. With 3 bases removed from V and 0 bases from J, the gap between germline ends came to 9 bases. The DNA of the CDR3 is TGTGCCAGCAGCTTCGACCAAAGCTCCTACAATGAGCAGTTCTTC. It yields the protein CASSFDQSSYNEQFF.